This T cell receptor (beta chain) came from a study of graft-versus-host responses after intestinal transplantation. About the research overall: Transplant types were multivisceral, liver-intestinal, or isolated intestinal.

The data were produced by immunoSEQ multiplex PCR, yet TCRdb's version contains in-frame clones alone and is incomplete. The table lists 20,000 or so clones, about 45% of them singletons. V lost 3 bases and J 3 bases, leaving 12 bases between the germline ends. Germline V gives CDR1 LNHDA, CDR2 SQIVND (reference sequence). CDR3 length equals 14 residues. Study results and caveats: GvH clones were found in recipient marrow; some appeared first in ileum or blood.

The receptor comes from a human patient who received an intestinal transplant. V and J are TRBV19 and TRBJ2-7; D unclear. The source was alloreactive CD4+ T cells from a mixed lymphocyte reaction culture, collected before intestinal transplant. The subset here: CFSE-low proliferating T cells sorted from approximately six-day pre-transplant mixed lymphocyte reaction (GvH or HvG direction). The CDR3, as DNA: TGTGCCAGTAGTATGATTTTCCCAGACTACGAGCAGTACTTC. This gives the protein CASSMIFPDYEQYF.